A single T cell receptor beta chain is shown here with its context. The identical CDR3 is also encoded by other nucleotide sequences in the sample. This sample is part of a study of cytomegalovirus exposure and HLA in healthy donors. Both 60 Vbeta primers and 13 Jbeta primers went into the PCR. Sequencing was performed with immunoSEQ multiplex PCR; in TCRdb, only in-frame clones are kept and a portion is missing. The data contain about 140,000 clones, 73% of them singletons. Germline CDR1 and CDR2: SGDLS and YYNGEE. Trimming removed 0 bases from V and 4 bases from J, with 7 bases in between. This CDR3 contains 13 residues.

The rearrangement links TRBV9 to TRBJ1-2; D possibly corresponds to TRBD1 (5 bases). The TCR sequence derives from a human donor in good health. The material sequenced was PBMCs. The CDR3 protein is CASSVGQGYGYTF. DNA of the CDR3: TGTGCCAGCAGCGTAGGGCAGGGCTATGGCTACACCTTC.